This TCR beta chain stems from a study of cytomegalovirus exposure and HLA in healthy donors. The germline gives CDR1 MDHEN, CDR2 SYDVKM. The CDR3 contains 14 residues. V was clipped by 5 bases and J by 3 bases; unmatched bases: 2. Both 60 Vbeta primers and 13 Jbeta primers went into the PCR. TCRdb keeps only in-frame clones here, not all; method: immunoSEQ multiplex PCR. The sample contains some 150,000 clones, around 76% of which appear only once. To note about this clone: Its antigen is still unknown.

Points from the study as a whole: Prior analysis indicated that the majority of TCR beta V segments exhibited productivity approximately 87% or approximately 30% of the time. Among immune exposure information, only CMV serostatus was available. TCR beta chain V- and J-gene trimming was linked, in a later analysis, to a missense variant in DCLRE1C.

The chain carries TRBV28 and TRBJ2-1; 9 bases align to TRBD1. The sequencing sample was made of PBMCs. The origin of this receptor is a man aged 60 to 75 in good health and CMV-seronegative. Here the CDR3 reads CASSTGGYYNEQFF. In DNA form, the CDR3 reads TGTGCCAGCAGTACAGGGGGCTACTACAATGAGCAGTTCTTC.